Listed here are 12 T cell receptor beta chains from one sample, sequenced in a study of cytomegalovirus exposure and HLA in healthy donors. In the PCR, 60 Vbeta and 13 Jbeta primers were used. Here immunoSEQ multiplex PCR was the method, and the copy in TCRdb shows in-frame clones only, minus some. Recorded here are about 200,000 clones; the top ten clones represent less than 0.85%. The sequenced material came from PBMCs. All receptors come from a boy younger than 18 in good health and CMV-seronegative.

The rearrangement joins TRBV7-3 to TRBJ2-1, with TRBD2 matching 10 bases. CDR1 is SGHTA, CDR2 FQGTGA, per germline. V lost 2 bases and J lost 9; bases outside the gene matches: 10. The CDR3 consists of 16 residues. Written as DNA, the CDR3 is TGTGCCAGCAGCTTACAACCTAGCGGGGGCCCTCTTGAGCAGTTCTTC. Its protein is CASSLQPSGGPLEQFF.

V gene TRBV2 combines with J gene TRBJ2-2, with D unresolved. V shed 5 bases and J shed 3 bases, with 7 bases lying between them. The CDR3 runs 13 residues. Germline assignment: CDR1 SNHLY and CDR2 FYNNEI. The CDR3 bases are TGTGCCAGCAGTCCGGAGTACACCGGGGAGCTGTTTTTT. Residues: CASSPEYTGELFF.

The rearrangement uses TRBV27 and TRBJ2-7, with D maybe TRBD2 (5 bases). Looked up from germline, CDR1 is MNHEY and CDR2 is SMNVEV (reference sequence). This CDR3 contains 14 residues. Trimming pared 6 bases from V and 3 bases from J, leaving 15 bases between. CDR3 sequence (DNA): TGTGCCAGCAGGATGGACTCGCCGAACTACGAGCAGTACTTC. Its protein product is CASRMDSPNYEQYF.

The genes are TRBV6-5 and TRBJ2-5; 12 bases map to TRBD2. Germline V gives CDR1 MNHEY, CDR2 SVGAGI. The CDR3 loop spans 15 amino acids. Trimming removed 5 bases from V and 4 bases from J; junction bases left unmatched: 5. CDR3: CASSLAGGLSETQYF. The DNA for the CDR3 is TGTGCCAGCAGTCTAGCGGGGGGGCTTTCAGAGACCCAGTACTTC.

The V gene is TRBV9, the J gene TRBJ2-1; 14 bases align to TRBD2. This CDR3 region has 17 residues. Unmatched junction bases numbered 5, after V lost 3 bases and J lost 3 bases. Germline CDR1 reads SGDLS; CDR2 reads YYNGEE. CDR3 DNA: TGTGCCAGCAGCGCCGGACTAGCGGGGGGCAACTACAATGAGCAGTTCTTC. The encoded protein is CASSAGLAGGNYNEQFF.

CDR3 DNA sequence: TGTGCCAGCAGTGGGGGACAGGGGGTTGGCACTGAAGCTTTCTTT. Protein product: CASSGGQGVGTEAFF. The chain has TRBV6-1 and TRBJ1-1; 11 bases agree with TRBD1. Germline V gene sequence: CDR1 MNHNS, CDR2 SASEGT. V dropped 4 bases and J dropped 4; count of bases not matched to a gene: 5. The CDR3 extends over 15 amino acids.

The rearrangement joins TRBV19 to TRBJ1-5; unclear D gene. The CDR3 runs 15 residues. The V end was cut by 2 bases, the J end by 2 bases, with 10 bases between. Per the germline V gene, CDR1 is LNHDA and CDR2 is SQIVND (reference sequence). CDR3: CASSILREGNQPQHF. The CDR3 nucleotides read TGTGCCAGTAGTATACTAAGGGAGGGCAATCAGCCCCAGCATTTT.

CDR3 in amino acids: CASSFFIGQAMEKLFF. As DNA, the CDR3 is TGTGCCAGCAGTTTCTTCATCGGACAGGCGATGGAAAAACTGTTTTTT. This chain links TRBV28 with TRBJ1-4; 7 nucleotides agree with TRBD1. Per germline, CDR1 MDHEN and CDR2 SYDVKM. CDR3 size: 16 residues. The junction had 12 bases not matched to a gene; V was cut back by 3 bases and J by 8 bases.

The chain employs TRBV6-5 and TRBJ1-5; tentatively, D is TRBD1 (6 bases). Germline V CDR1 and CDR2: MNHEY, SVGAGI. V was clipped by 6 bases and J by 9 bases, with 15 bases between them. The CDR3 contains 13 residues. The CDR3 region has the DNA TGTGCCAGCAGGACAGGTCGGGTAGGGCCCCAGCATTTT. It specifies CASRTGRVGPQHF.

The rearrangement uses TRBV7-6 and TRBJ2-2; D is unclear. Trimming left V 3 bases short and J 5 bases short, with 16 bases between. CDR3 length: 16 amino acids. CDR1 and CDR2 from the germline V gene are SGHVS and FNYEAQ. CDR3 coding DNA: TGTGCCAGCAGCTTGATAACTGGTGGTTCGACCGGGGAGCTGTTTTTT. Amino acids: CASSLITGGSTGELFF.

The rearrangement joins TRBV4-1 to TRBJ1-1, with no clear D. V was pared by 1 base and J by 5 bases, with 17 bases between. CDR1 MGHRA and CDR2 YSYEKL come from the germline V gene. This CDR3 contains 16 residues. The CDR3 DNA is TGCGCCAGCAGCCAAGCCCGTGTCAGTACCGGGACTGAAGCTTTCTTT. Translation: CASSQARVSTGTEAFF.

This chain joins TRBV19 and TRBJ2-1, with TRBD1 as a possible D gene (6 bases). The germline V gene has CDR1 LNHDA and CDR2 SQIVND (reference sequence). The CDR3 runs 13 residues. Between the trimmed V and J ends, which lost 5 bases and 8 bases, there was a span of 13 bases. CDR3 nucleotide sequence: TGTGCCAGTAGTCTTCCACAGGGCTATGAGCAGTTCTTC. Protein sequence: CASSLPQGYEQFF.